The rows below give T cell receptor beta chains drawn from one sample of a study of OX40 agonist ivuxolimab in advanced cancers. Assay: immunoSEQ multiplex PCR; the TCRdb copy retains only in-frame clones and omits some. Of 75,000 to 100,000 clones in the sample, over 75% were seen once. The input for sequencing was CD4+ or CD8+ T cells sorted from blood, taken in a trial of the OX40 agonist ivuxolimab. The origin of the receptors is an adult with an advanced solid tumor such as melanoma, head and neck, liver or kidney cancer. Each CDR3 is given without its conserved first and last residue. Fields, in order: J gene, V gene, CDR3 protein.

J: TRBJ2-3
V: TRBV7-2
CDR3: ASSRASTDTQY

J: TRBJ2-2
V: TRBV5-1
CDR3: ASSSEILNGELF

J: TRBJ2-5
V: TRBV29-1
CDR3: SVGQGETQY

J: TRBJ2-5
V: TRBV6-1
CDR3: ASRSQGETQY

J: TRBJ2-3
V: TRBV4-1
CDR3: ASSQEEGRSTDTQY

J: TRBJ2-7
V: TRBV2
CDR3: ASSLWDTSYEQY

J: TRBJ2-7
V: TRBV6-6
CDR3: ASSYLSQGEQY

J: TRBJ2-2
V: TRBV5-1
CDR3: ASSWTSLPNTGELF

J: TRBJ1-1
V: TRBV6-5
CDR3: ASTKPGYTEAF

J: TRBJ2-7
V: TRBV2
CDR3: ASSERASTTYEQY

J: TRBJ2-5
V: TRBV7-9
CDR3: ASSLAGSGTQY

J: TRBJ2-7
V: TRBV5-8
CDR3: ASSRDLGTEQY

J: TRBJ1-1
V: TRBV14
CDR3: ASSPLPGAVAF

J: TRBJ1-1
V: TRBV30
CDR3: AWSGGTGTNTEAF

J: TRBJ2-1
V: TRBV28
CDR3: ASSGTSAPNEQF

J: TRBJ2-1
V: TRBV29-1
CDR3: SSGQGSVYNEQF

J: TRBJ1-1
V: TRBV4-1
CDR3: ASSPGQGPIGTEAF

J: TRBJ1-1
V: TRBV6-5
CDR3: ASSYSQAMNTEAF

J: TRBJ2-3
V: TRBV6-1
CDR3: ASTAKRTSTDTQY

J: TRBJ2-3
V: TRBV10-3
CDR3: ATGTSGNDQDTQY

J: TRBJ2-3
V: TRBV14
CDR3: ASSPAGTPDTQY

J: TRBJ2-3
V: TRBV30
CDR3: AWSEGNSRGDTQY

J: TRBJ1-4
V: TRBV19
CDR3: ASSRSFEGANEKLF

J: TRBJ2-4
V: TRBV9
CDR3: APPPRGRRGNIQY

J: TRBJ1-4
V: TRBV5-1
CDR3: ASSLAGTTGEKLF

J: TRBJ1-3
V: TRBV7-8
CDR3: ASSLGDRGSGNTIY